A single sample gave rise to the 28 T cell receptor beta chains below, sequenced in a study of blood T cell repertoires in COVID-19. Libraries were prepared by immunoSEQ multiplex PCR; TCRdb keeps only in-frame clonotypes and omits some of them. Found here are under 250,000 clones, approximately 88% of them singletons; the top ten hold 6.5%. The sample comprised peripheral blood. The receptor source for this set is a man in his sixties who had recovered from COVID-19.

The chain has TRBV28 and TRBJ2-5; possible D gene TRBD2, 7 bases. Trimming left V 7 bases short and J 4 bases short, with 19 bases between. The CDR3 covers 15 residues. The germline gives CDR1 MDHEN, CDR2 SYDVKM. The CDR3 sequence is CASTSTMGGRETQYF. Here the CDR3 DNA reads TGTGCCAGCACCTCTACAATGGGGGGGCGAGAGACCCAGTACTTC.

The genes are TRBV19 and TRBJ1-1, with 9 bases identical to TRBD1. V lost 6 bases, J lost 3 bases, and 14 bases stayed unmatched. Germline-derived CDR1 and CDR2 are LNHDA and SQIVND (reference sequence). This CDR3 spans 17 amino acids. This chain's CDR3 is CASRGPGTGYVYTEAFF. The CDR3 DNA reads as TGTGCCAGTAGGGGACCCGGGACAGGGTACGTATACACTGAAGCTTTCTTT. Full variable domain (remainder filled in from reference TRBV19 and TRBJ1-1): DGGITQSPKYLFRKEGQNVTLSCEQNLNHDAMYWYRQDPGQGLRLIYYSQIVNDFQKGDIAEGYSVSREKKESFPLTVTSAQKNPTAFYLCASRGPGTGYVYTEAFFGQGTRLTVV.

V and J are TRBV3-1 (or the pseudogene TRBV3-2) and TRBJ1-3, with a possible D match to TRBD1 (6 bases). CDR1 LGHDT and CDR2 YNNKEL come from the germline V gene (reference sequence). CDR3 length: 14 amino acids. V was clipped by 4 bases and J by 2 bases, with 9 bases between them. CDR3 bases: TGTGCCAGCAGCCGAACAGGGACTGGAAACACCATATATTTT. Translating it yields CASSRTGTGNTIYF.

J is TRBJ1-6 and V is TRBV6-6; perhaps TRBD1 as D (6 bases). The CDR3 covers 18 residues. CDR1 is MNHNY, CDR2 SVGAGI, per germline (reference sequence). V lost 6 bases, J lost 4 bases, and 22 bases lay in between. Written as DNA, the CDR3 is TGTGCCAGCAGCCGAGGACAGTGGCCTTCCCCTTATAATTCACCCCTCCACTTT. Translating gives CASSRGQWPSPYNSPLHF.

V usage is TRBV6-5 and J usage is TRBJ2-7; perhaps TRBD2 as D (6 bases). V was clipped by 6 bases and J by 0 bases, with 9 bases between them. The CDR3 sequence is 13 residues long. Germline-derived CDR1 and CDR2 are MNHEY and SVGAGI. The CDR3 sequence: CASREGSSYEQYF. The CDR3 bases are TGTGCCAGCAGGGAGGGGAGCTCCTACGAGCAGTACTTC.

The V call is TRBV9, the J call TRBJ2-5, with 8 bases fitting TRBD2. Germline V lookup: CDR1 SGDLS, CDR2 YYNGEE. Germline trimming cut 0 bases from V and 1 base from J; bases unmatched to any gene: 5. This CDR3 spans 16 amino acids. CDR3 DNA sequence: TGTGCCAGCAGCGTAGCGGCTAGCGGGCTCCAAGAGACCCAGTACTTC. Residues: CASSVAASGLQETQYF.

A single count supports this clone. This chain links TRBV5-6 with TRBJ1-6; D not resolved. The CDR3 loop spans 14 amino acids. Trimming left V 4 bases short and J 4 bases short, with 9 bases between. Germline V gives CDR1 SGHDT, CDR2 YYEEEE. The CDR3 here is CASSVTGYNSPLHF. CDR3 DNA sequence: TGTGCCAGCAGCGTAACGGGGTATAATTCACCCCTCCACTTT.

This clone was recorded many times. The J gene is TRBJ1-1, the V gene TRBV15; 8 bases align to TRBD1. Germline CDR1 and CDR2: LNHNV and YYDKDF (reference sequence). Unmatched junction bases numbered 7, after V lost 4 bases and J lost 3 bases. This CDR3 is 15 amino acids long. CDR3 in amino acids: CATSISRGHDTEAFF. In nucleotides, the CDR3 is TGTGCCACCAGCATCTCCAGGGGGCACGACACTGAAGCTTTCTTT.

The chain recombines TRBV15 with TRBJ1-1, with D maybe TRBD1 (5 bases). The length of the CDR3 is 15 residues. The V end was cut by 0 bases, the J end by 6 bases, with 14 bases between. The germline V gene encodes CDR1 LNHNV and CDR2 YYDKDF (reference sequence). The CDR3 DNA follows: TGTGCCACCAGCAGAGATGCAGGGTTAAATTCTGAAGCTTTCTTT. It yields the protein CATSRDAGLNSEAFF.

The chain uses TRBV19 and TRBJ2-7; D is perhaps TRBD1 (5 bases). The CDR3 runs to 15 residues. Germline V gene data show CDR1 as LNHDA and CDR2 as SQIVND (reference sequence). V lost 5 bases, J lost 0 bases, and 14 bases lay in between. The CDR3 region has the DNA TGTGCCAGTAGTGCCGACAGCAGGAGCTCCTACGAGCAGTACTTC. Translating gives CASSADSRSSYEQYF. The variable domain in full, completed from reference TRBV19 and TRBJ2-7, reads DGGITQSPKYLFRKEGQNVTLSCEQNLNHDAMYWYRQDPGQGLRLIYYSQIVNDFQKGDIAEGYSVSREKKESFPLTVTSAQKNPTAFYLCASSADSRSSYEQYFGPGTRLTVT.

CDR3: CASSYTGTKASYTF. CDR3 nucleotides: TGTGCCAGCAGCTATACCGGGACTAAAGCGAGCTACACCTTC. The chain has TRBV3-1 (or the pseudogene TRBV3-2) and TRBJ1-2, with D possibly matching TRBD1 (5 bases). Trimming pared 5 bases from V and 9 bases from J, leaving 19 bases between. The CDR3 loop spans 14 amino acids. The V gene's germline CDR1 is LGHDT and CDR2 YNNKEL (reference sequence).

CDR3 in DNA: TGTGCCAGCACCGGGGAACCTTACGAGCAGTACTTC. Its protein product is CASTGEPYEQYF. This chain connects TRBV25-1 to TRBJ2-7; D perhaps matches TRBD2 (5 bases). CDR1 MGHDK and CDR2 SYGVNS come from the germline V gene. There are 12 residues in the CDR3. With 7 bases removed from V and 4 bases from J, the gap between germline ends came to 11 bases.

The chain links TRBV28 to TRBJ1-1, with TRBD1 matching 7 bases. This CDR3 has 13 residues. The V gene end was trimmed by 6 bases and the J gene end by 1 base; junction bases not matched to a gene: 2. Germline lookup yields CDR1 MDHEN and CDR2 SYDVKM. The CDR3 region is CASRYRGNTEAFF. For the CDR3, the DNA is TGTGCCAGCAGGTACAGGGGGAACACTGAAGCTTTCTTT.

V usage is TRBV19 and J usage is TRBJ1-1; no reliable D call. V gave up 2 bases and J gave up 5 bases, with 15 bases separating them. This CDR3 contains 15 residues. The germline gives CDR1 LNHDA, CDR2 SQIVND (reference sequence). CDR3 sequence: CASSIFEGSGTEAFF. CDR3 sequence (DNA): TGTGCCAGTAGTATATTCGAGGGAAGTGGAACTGAAGCTTTCTTT.

The V call is TRBV6-5, the J call TRBJ2-3, with 8 bases fitting TRBD2. The CDR3 spans 15 residues. V dropped 6 bases and J dropped 7; count of bases not matched to a gene: 12. From germline, CDR1 is MNHEY and CDR2 SVGAGI. The CDR3 spells CASSRPGLGENTQYF. The CDR3 DNA follows: TGTGCCAGCAGCCGGCCGGGACTAGGGGAGAATACGCAGTATTTT.

The chain combines TRBV19 with TRBJ2-3; 16 positions match TRBD2. The V and J ends lost 4 bases and 6 bases, in that order; junction bases with no gene match: 10. This CDR3 has 18 amino acids. Germline CDR1 LNHDA, CDR2 SQIVND (reference sequence). Written as DNA, the CDR3 is TGTGCCAGTAGTAGGAGAGGGACTAGCGGGAGGGCCAGGGATACGCAGTATTTT. Its protein product is CASSRRGTSGRARDTQYF.

This clone was picked up one time. The chain uses TRBV5-1 and TRBJ2-1; 12 positions agree with TRBD2. V trimming: 4 bases; J trimming: 8 bases; junction bases outside the gene matches: 19. The CDR3 is 19 amino acids. Germline V gene lookup returns CDR1 SGHRS and CDR2 YFSETQ. CDR3 region: CASSDVLAGGPPRWDEQFF. CDR3 sequence (DNA): TGCGCCAGCAGCGACGTACTAGCGGGGGGACCCCCGAGGTGGGATGAGCAGTTCTTC.

The chain combines TRBV6-5 with TRBJ2-3; D is ambiguous. Between the trimmed V and J ends, which lost 9 bases and 1 base, there was a span of 8 bases. Germline loops: CDR1 MNHEY, CDR2 SVGAGI. This CDR3 comprises 12 residues. The chain's CDR3 is CASGDGTDTQYF. The CDR3 nucleotides are TGTGCCAGTGGAGACGGCACAGATACGCAGTATTTT.

The V gene is TRBV12-3 or TRBV12-4, the J gene TRBJ2-2; tentative D call: TRBD1 (6 bases). Trimming pared 3 bases from V and 6 bases from J, leaving 8 bases between. The CDR3 covers 13 residues. CDR3 protein: CASSFDRSGELFF. The CDR3 bases are TGTGCCAGCAGTTTCGACAGGTCCGGGGAGCTGTTTTTT.

The J gene is TRBJ2-3, the V gene TRBV19; 8 nucleotides agree with TRBD2. The V segment lost 1 base and the J segment 2 bases; nucleotides outside the gene matches: 5. The CDR3 runs 16 residues. Germline CDR1 and CDR2: LNHDA and SQIVND (reference sequence). The CDR3 DNA reads TGTGCCAGTAGTATAGTAGCGGGAAGATTCACAGATACGCAGTATTTT. Amino acids: CASSIVAGRFTDTQYF.

The chain combines TRBV9 with TRBJ1-3; D ambiguous. Per the germline V gene, CDR1 is SGDLS and CDR2 is YYNGEE. The CDR3 has 16 amino acids. V shed 3 bases and J shed 0 bases, with 13 bases lying between them. In DNA form, the CDR3 reads TGTGCCAGCAGCGGGCCTCAGGCAATCTCTGGAAACACCATATATTTT. Its translation: CASSGPQAISGNTIYF.

The DNA of the CDR3 is TGTGCCAGTGGCGCTACAGGTATCCCCTACGAGCAGTACTTC. Protein product: CASGATGIPYEQYF. The rearrangement joins TRBV19 to TRBJ2-7, with D possibly being TRBD1 (5 bases). CDR1 and CDR2 (germline): LNHDA, SQIVND (reference sequence). CDR3 length equals 14 residues. V was pared by 8 bases and J by 2 bases, with 16 bases between. Full variable domain (rest looked up from reference TRBV19 and TRBJ2-7): DGGITQSPKYLFRKEGQNVTLSCEQNLNHDAMYWYRQDPGQGLRLIYYSQIVNDFQKGDIAEGYSVSREKKESFPLTVTSAQKNPTAFYLCASGATGIPYEQYFGPGTRLTVT.

This chain joins TRBV7-2 and TRBJ2-7, with 14 bases lining up with TRBD2. Looked up from germline, CDR1 is SGHTA and CDR2 is FQGNSA. CDR3 length: 16 residues. V gave up 3 bases and J gave up 1 base; unmatched junction bases: 2. CDR3 sequence (DNA): TGTGCCAGCAGCTTTAGGACTAGCGGGGGGTCCTACGAGCAGTACTTC. Protein product: CASSFRTSGGSYEQYF.

The V and J genes are TRBV6-2 or TRBV6-3 and TRBJ2-3, with TRBD1 identical over 8 bases. This CDR3 has 15 amino acids. CDR1 MNHEY and CDR2 SVGEGT come from the germline V gene. Trimming cost V 2 bases and J 5 bases; bases outside gene matches: 6. The CDR3 reads CASSYQGQGGDTQYF. The CDR3, as DNA: TGTGCCAGCAGTTACCAAGGACAGGGTGGAGATACGCAGTATTTT.

This chain connects TRBV18 to TRBJ2-2, with D perhaps matching TRBD1 (6 bases). This CDR3 spans 14 amino acids. Between the trimmed V and J ends, which lost 3 bases and 5 bases, there was a span of 10 bases. Germline V lookup: CDR1 KGHSH, CDR2 LQKENI. CDR3 bases: TGTGCCAGCTCACCCTCGACAGGAACCGGGGAGCTGTTTTTT. This gives the protein CASSPSTGTGELFF.

The DNA of the CDR3 is TGCGCCAGCAGCTTATGGGGGGATACGATCTCCGAGCAGTACTTC. The encoded protein is CASSLWGDTISEQYF. The chain has TRBV5-1 and TRBJ2-7, with D possibly matching TRBD2 (6 bases). V lost 2 bases and J 6 bases, leaving 18 bases between the germline ends. The CDR3 has 15 amino acids. Per germline, CDR1 SGHRS and CDR2 YFSETQ.

V usage is TRBV6-6 and J usage is TRBJ2-3; D is ambiguous. V lost 2 bases, J lost 6 bases, and 12 bases lay in between. Looked up from germline, CDR1 is MNHNY and CDR2 is SVGAGI (reference sequence). This CDR3 is 14 amino acids long. In DNA form, the CDR3 reads TGTGCCAGCAGTTACGATCGCCAAGCCGATACGCAGTATTTT. This translates into CASSYDRQADTQYF.

This chain joins TRBV5-1 and TRBJ2-7, with D maybe TRBD2 (5 bases). This CDR3 is built from 17 residues. Trimming cost V 2 bases and J 0 bases, with 18 bases left between them. Germline CDR1 SGHRS, CDR2 YFSETQ. CDR3 amino acids: CASSFGSDPGSSYEQYF. The CDR3 DNA reads TGCGCCAGCAGCTTTGGTTCCGATCCGGGGAGCTCCTACGAGCAGTACTTC.